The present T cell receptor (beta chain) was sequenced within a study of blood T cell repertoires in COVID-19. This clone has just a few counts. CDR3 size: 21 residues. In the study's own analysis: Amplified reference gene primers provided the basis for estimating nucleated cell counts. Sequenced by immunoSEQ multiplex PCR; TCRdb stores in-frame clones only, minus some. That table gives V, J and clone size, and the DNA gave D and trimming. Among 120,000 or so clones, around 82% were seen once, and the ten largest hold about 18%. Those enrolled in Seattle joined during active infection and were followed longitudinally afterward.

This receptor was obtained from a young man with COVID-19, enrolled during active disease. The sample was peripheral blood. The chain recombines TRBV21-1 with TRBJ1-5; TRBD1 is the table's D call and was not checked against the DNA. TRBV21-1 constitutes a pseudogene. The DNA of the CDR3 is TGTGCCAGCAGCTCGACAGGGGGCGCTAAAGCCCTTGATCATAGCAATCAGCCCCAGCATTTT. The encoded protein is CASSSTGGAKALDHSNQPQHF.